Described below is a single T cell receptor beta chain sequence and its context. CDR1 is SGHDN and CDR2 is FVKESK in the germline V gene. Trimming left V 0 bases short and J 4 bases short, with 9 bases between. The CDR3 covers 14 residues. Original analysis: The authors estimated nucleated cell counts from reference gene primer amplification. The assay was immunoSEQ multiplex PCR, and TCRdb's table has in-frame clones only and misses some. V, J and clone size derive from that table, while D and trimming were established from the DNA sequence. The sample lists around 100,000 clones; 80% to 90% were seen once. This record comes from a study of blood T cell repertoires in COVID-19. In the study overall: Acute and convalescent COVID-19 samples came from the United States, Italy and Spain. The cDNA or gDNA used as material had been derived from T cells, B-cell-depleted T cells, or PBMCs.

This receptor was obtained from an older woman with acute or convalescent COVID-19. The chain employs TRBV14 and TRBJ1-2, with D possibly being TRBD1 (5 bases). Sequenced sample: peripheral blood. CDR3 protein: CASSQDAGVYGYTF. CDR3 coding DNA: TGTGCCAGCAGCCAAGACGCGGGGGTCTATGGCTACACCTTC. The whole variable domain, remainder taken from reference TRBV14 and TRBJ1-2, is EAGVTQFPSHSVIEKGQTVTLRCDPISGHDNLYWYRRVMGKEIKFLLHFVKESKQDESGMPNNRFLAERTGGTYSTLKVQPAELEDSGVYFCASSQDAGVYGYTFGSGTRLTVV.